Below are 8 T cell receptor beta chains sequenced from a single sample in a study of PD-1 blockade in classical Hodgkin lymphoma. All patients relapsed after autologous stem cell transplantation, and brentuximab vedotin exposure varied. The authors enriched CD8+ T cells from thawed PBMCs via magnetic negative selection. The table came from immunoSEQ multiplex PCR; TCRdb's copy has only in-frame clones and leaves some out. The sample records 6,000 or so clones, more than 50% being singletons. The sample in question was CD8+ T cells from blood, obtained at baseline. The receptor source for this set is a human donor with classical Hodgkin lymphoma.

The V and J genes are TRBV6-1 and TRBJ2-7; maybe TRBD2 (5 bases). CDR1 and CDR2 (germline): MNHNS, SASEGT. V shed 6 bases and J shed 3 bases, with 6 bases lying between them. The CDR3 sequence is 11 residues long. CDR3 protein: CASREVYEQYF. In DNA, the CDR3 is TGTGCCAGCAGGGAGGTCTACGAGCAGTACTTC.

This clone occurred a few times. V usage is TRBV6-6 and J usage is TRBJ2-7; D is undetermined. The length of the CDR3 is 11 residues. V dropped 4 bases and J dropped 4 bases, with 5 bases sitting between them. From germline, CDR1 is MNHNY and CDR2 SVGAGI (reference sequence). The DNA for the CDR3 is TGTGCCAGCAGTTTGCAGTACGAGCAGTACTTC. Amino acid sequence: CASSLQYEQYF.

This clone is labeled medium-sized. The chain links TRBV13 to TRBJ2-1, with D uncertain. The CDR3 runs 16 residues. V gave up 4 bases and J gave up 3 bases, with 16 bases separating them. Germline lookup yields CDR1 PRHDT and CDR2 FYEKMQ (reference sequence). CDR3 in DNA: TGTGCCAGCAGCTCTCCCCCGGAGTTGAACTACAATGAGCAGTTCTTC. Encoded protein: CASSSPPELNYNEQFF.

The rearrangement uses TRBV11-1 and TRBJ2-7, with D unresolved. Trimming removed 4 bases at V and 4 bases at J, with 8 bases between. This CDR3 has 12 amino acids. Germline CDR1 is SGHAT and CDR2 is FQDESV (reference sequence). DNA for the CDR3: TGTGCCAGCAGCTGGGATGAATACGAGCAGTACTTC. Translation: CASSWDEYEQYF.

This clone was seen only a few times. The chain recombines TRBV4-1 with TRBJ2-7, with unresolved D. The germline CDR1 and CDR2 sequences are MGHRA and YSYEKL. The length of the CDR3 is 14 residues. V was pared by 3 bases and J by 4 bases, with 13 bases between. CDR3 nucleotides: TGCGCCAGCAGCCAGACCGACAATAATTACGAGCAGTACTTC. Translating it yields CASSQTDNNYEQYF.

CDR3 protein: CASSFSGRGTDTQYF. The DNA of the CDR3 is TGTGCCAGCAGCTTCTCCGGGAGAGGGACAGATACGCAGTATTTT. V gene TRBV7-9 combines with J gene TRBJ2-3, with D possibly TRBD2 on 6 matching bases. The V gene's germline CDR1 is SEHNR and CDR2 FQNEAQ (reference sequence). Trimming removed 3 bases at V and 3 bases at J, with 13 bases between. The CDR3 runs to 15 residues. Full variable domain (remainder filled in from reference TRBV7-9 and TRBJ2-3): DTGVSQNPRHKITKRGQNVTFRCDPISEHNRLYWYRQTLGQGPEFLTYFQNEAQLEKSRLLSDRFSAERPKGSFSTLEIQRTEQGDSAMYLCASSFSGRGTDTQYFGPGTRLTVL.

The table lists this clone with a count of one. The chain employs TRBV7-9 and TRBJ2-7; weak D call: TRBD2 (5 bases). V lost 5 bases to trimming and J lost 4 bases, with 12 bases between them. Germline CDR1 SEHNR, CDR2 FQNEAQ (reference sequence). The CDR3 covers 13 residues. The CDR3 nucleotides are TGTGCCAGCAGCCCGCCCGGACTGTACGAGCAGTACTTC. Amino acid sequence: CASSPPGLYEQYF.

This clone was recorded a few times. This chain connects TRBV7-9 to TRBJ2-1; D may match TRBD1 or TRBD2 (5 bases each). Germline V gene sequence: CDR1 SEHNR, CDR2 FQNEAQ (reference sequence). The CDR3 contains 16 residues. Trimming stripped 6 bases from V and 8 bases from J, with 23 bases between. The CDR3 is CASSPLTGTATHEQFF. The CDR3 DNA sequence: TGTGCCAGCAGTCCTCTCACCGGGACCGCCACCCATGAGCAGTTCTTC.